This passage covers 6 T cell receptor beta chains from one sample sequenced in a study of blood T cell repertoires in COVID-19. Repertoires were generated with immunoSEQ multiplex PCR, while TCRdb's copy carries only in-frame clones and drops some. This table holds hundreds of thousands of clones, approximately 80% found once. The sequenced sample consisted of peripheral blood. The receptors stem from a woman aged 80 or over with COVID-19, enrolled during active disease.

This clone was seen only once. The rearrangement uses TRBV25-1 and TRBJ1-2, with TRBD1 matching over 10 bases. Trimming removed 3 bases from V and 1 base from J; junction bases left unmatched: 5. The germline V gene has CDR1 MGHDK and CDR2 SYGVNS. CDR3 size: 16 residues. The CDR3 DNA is TGTGCCAGCAGTGAGACGACAGGGGGCGGTAACTATGGCTACACCTTC. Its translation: CASSETTGGGNYGYTF.

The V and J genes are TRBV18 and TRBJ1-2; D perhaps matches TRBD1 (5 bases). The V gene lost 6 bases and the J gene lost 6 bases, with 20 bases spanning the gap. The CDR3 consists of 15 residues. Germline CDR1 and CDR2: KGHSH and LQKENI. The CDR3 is CASSSILGEVDGYTF. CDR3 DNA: TGTGCCAGCTCGTCCATATTAGGGGAGGTGGATGGCTACACCTTC.

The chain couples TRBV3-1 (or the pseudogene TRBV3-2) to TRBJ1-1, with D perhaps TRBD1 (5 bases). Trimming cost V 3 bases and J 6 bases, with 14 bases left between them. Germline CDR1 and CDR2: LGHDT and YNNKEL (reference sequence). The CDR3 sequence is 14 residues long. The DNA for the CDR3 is TGTGCCAGCAGCCATGTCAGGGCTACGGCTGAAGCTTTCTTT. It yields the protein CASSHVRATAEAFF.

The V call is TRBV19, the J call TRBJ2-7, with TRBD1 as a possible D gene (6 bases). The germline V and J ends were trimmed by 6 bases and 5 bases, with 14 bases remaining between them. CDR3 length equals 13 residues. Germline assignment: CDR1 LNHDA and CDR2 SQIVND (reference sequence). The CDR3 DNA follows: TGTGCCAGTAGACCCCAGGGGTCCAACGAGCAGTACTTC. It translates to CASRPQGSNEQYF.

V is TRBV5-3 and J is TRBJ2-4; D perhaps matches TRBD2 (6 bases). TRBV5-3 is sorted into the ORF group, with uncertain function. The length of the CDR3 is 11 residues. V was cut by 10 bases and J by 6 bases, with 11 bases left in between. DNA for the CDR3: TGTGCCGGACTAATAATAAACATTCAGTACTTC. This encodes CAGLIINIQYF.

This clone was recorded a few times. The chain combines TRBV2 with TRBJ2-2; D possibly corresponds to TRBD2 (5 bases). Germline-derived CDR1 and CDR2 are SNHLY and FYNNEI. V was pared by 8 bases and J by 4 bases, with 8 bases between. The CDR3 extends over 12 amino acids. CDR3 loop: CASCEGTGELFF. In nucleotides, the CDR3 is TGTGCCAGCTGCGAGGGCACCGGGGAGCTGTTTTTT. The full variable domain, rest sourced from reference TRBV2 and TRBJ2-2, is EPEVTQTPSHQVTQMGQEVILRCVPISNHLYFYWYRQILGQKVEFLVSFYNNEISEKSEIFDDQFSVERPDGSNFTLKIRSTKLEDSAMYFCASCEGTGELFFGEGSRLTVL.